This T cell receptor (beta chain) was captured in a study of blood T cells in healthy people across ages. Regarding the study as a whole: Age advanced and TCR beta diversity per million T cells fell, roughly linearly. Long-lived donors exceeded aged donors in naive CD4+ cells and diversity.

Every participating donor contributed about 10 milliliters of peripheral blood through a draw. Concerning this clonotype: Its target is unknown.

Primers used in a second PCR of about 6 to 11 cycles were a sample-barcoded 5' primer and a J-beta primer mix. TCRdb re-analysed the 5' RACE reads in MiXCR, keeping a single row per CDR3 protein. The sample includes 540,000 or so distinct CDR3 sequences, 25% to 30% seen only once; the top ten take 15% to 20%. V dropped 1 base and J dropped 6; count of bases not matched to a gene: 13. This CDR3 spans 17 amino acids. The germline gives CDR1 LGHNA, CDR2 YSLEER. The V call is TRBV4-3, the J call TRBJ1-2; 8 bases agree with TRBD1. The clonotype comes from a woman aged 70 to 79 in good health. Input material: blood. CDR3: CASSQGSGTGRSDGYTF. The CDR3 region has the DNA TGCGCCAGCAGCCAAGGTTCCGGGACAGGCCGCTCTGATGGCTACACCTTC.